This section outlines one T cell receptor (beta chain) sequence together with its context. These data belong to a study of metastatic and nonmetastatic thyroid tumors. Across the whole study: The comparison covered peripheral blood and tumor or nodule tissue in malignant and benign thyroid patients.

How the authors handled the data: Differences in CDR3 between clinicopathological groups were drawn on to build a classifier intended to discriminate distant-metastatic papillary thyroid cancer patients. TCRdb re-called the PCR reads with MiXCR. V and J calls and clone size were set by TCRdb, not the authors. The data hold about 4,900 clones, with approximately 35% observed a single time. Every patient underwent thyroid surgery untreated. The sequencing input was adjacent normal tissue. This clonotype was sampled from a male donor with papillary thyroid cancer or a benign thyroid nodule (not recorded which). Some clones in this sample may be carry-over from other donors' samples.

The CDR3 bases are TGTGCCAGCAGCCAAAAGCACGGCGGGTTAGCGGGCTTCTACGAGCAGTACTTC. This encodes CASSQKHGGLAGFYEQYF. The V and J genes are TRBV4-2 and TRBJ2-7; 7 bases match TRBD2. Trimming at V came to 2 bases and at J to 3 bases, leaving 16 bases not matched to a gene. Germline assignment: CDR1 LGHNA and CDR2 YNFKEQ. The CDR3 is made up of 18 amino acids.